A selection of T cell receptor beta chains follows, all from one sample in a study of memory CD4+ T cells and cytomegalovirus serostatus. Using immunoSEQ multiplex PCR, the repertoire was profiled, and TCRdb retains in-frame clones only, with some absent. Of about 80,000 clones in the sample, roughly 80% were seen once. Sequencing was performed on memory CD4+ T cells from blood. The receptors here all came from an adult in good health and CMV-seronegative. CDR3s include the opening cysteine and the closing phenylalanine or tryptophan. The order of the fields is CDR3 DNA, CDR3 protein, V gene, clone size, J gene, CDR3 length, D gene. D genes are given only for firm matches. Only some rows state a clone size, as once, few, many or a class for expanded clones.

cdr3_nt: TGTGCCAGCAGTGAACTAGCGGGGGCTTACGAGCAGTACTTC
cdr3_aa: CASSELAGAYEQYF
v_call: TRBV6-4
clone_size: once
j_call: TRBJ2-7
cdr3_length: 14
d_call: TRBD2

cdr3_nt: TGTGCCACCAGCAGAGAAGCCGGCTCGAACACCGGGGAGCTGTTTTTT
cdr3_aa: CATSREAGSNTGELFF
v_call: TRBV15
clone_size: NA
j_call: TRBJ2-2
cdr3_length: 16
d_call: NA

cdr3_nt: TGTGCCAGCTCACCACCACTAGCGCTCACGATCAATGAGCAGTTCTTC
cdr3_aa: CASSPPLALTINEQFF
v_call: TRBV18
clone_size: NA
j_call: TRBJ2-1
cdr3_length: 16
d_call: TRBD2

cdr3_nt: TGTGCCAGCAGCGCCACCGCAACTAATGAAAAACTGTTTTTT
cdr3_aa: CASSATATNEKLFF
v_call: TRBV9
clone_size: NA
j_call: TRBJ1-4
cdr3_length: 14
d_call: NA

cdr3_nt: TGCGCCAGCAGCCAAGATAGGCACGCAACAGATACGCAGTATTTT
cdr3_aa: CASSQDRHATDTQYF
v_call: TRBV4-3
clone_size: NA
j_call: TRBJ2-3
cdr3_length: 15
d_call: NA

cdr3_nt: TGTGCCAGCAGTTTAAACAGGGTGTCAGATACGCAGTATTTT
cdr3_aa: CASSLNRVSDTQYF
v_call: TRBV28
clone_size: NA
j_call: TRBJ2-3
cdr3_length: 14
d_call: NA

cdr3_nt: TGTGCCAGCAGCCAAATATCAGGGGGTGAAAAACTGTTTTTT
cdr3_aa: CASSQISGGEKLFF
v_call: TRBV14
clone_size: once
j_call: TRBJ1-4
cdr3_length: 14
d_call: TRBD1

cdr3_nt: TGTGCCAGCAGCCTGTGGGGACAAGGCCTCTACGAGCAGTACTTC
cdr3_aa: CASSLWGQGLYEQYF
v_call: TRBV27
clone_size: NA
j_call: TRBJ2-7
cdr3_length: 15
d_call: NA

cdr3_nt: TGTGCTAGTGGTTTGGAGGCGGGCCACTATGGCTACACCTTC
cdr3_aa: CASGLEAGHYGYTF
v_call: TRBV12-5
clone_size: NA
j_call: TRBJ1-2
cdr3_length: 14
d_call: NA

cdr3_nt: TGTGAAAGGGCGACAGAGGTATCCTACGAGCAGTACTTC
cdr3_aa: CERATEVSYEQYF
v_call: TRBV21-1
clone_size: NA
j_call: TRBJ2-7
cdr3_length: 13
d_call: NA

cdr3_nt: TGCAGCGTTGAAGGGCAGGGTGAGACCCAGTACTTC
cdr3_aa: CSVEGQGETQYF
v_call: TRBV29-1
clone_size: NA
j_call: TRBJ2-5
cdr3_length: 12
d_call: NA

cdr3_nt: TGTGCCAGCAGGGGGGACACCAATCAGCCCCAGCATTTT
cdr3_aa: CASRGDTNQPQHF
v_call: TRBV2
clone_size: NA
j_call: TRBJ1-5
cdr3_length: 13
d_call: NA

cdr3_nt: TGTGCCAGCAGCTGGTGGACAGGGGGGACCACTGAAGCTTTCTTT
cdr3_aa: CASSWWTGGTTEAFF
v_call: TRBV7-9
clone_size: NA
j_call: TRBJ1-1
cdr3_length: 15
d_call: TRBD1

cdr3_nt: TGCAGCGCCAGCAGTGGTCAAGAGGGCTCCCAGTACTTC
cdr3_aa: CSASSGQEGSQYF
v_call: TRBV29-1
clone_size: NA
j_call: TRBJ2-5
cdr3_length: 13
d_call: NA

cdr3_nt: TGTGCCAGCAGCCCACACGGGACATCCGGAAACACCATATATTTT
cdr3_aa: CASSPHGTSGNTIYF
v_call: TRBV4-2
clone_size: few
j_call: TRBJ1-3
cdr3_length: 15
d_call: NA

cdr3_nt: TGTGCCAGCAGTTACCAGGGGGTGGGAAACACCATATATTTT
cdr3_aa: CASSYQGVGNTIYF
v_call: TRBV6-5
clone_size: NA
j_call: TRBJ1-3
cdr3_length: 14
d_call: TRBD1

cdr3_nt: TGTGCCAGTAGTATAGTCGGCGAGCAGTACTTC
cdr3_aa: CASSIVGEQYF
v_call: TRBV19
clone_size: NA
j_call: TRBJ2-7
cdr3_length: 11
d_call: NA

cdr3_nt: TGTGCCAGCAGCGACCGACAGGGAGGGTTCGATCAGCCCCAGCATTTT
cdr3_aa: CASSDRQGGFDQPQHF
v_call: TRBV7-9
clone_size: NA
j_call: TRBJ1-5
cdr3_length: 16
d_call: TRBD1

cdr3_nt: TGCGCCAGCAGCATTCCCCGTGGCAATGAGCAGTTCTTC
cdr3_aa: CASSIPRGNEQFF
v_call: TRBV5-1
clone_size: once
j_call: TRBJ2-1
cdr3_length: 13
d_call: NA

cdr3_nt: TGTGCCAGCAGCTTTTACGTCACAGATACGCAGTATTTT
cdr3_aa: CASSFYVTDTQYF
v_call: TRBV7-9
clone_size: NA
j_call: TRBJ2-3
cdr3_length: 13
d_call: NA

cdr3_nt: TGTGCCACCTCAGTCAAAGGGAGGGAAAAACTGTTTTTT
cdr3_aa: CATSVKGREKLFF
v_call: TRBV5-6
clone_size: NA
j_call: TRBJ1-4
cdr3_length: 13
d_call: NA

cdr3_nt: TGTGCCAGCAGACAGACAGGGTGGGAGCAGTACTTC
cdr3_aa: CASRQTGWEQYF
v_call: TRBV28
clone_size: NA
j_call: TRBJ2-7
cdr3_length: 12
d_call: TRBD1

cdr3_nt: TGTGCCAGCATTCCGGACGGGGGCGGCTACACCTTC
cdr3_aa: CASIPDGGGYTF
v_call: TRBV2
clone_size: NA
j_call: TRBJ1-2
cdr3_length: 12
d_call: NA

cdr3_nt: TGTGCCAGCAGCTTAGCAGAGTCAGGGGGCATTCATTTT
cdr3_aa: CASSLAESGGIHF
v_call: TRBV7-8
clone_size: NA
j_call: TRBJ1-5
cdr3_length: 13
d_call: TRBD1

cdr3_nt: TGTGCCAGCAGTGAAATGGGAGGGGGCTTGGCTGAAGCTTTCTTT
cdr3_aa: CASSEMGGGLAEAFF
v_call: TRBV2
clone_size: NA
j_call: TRBJ1-1
cdr3_length: 15
d_call: TRBD1

cdr3_nt: TGTGCCAGCAGTGGAGGACAGTTAACTAATGAAAAACTGTTTTTT
cdr3_aa: CASSGGQLTNEKLFF
v_call: TRBV25-1
clone_size: NA
j_call: TRBJ1-4
cdr3_length: 15
d_call: NA

cdr3_nt: TGTGCCAGCAGCTTGGCCCCGGGACAGGGGATCCATGGCTACACCTTC
cdr3_aa: CASSLAPGQGIHGYTF
v_call: TRBV5-6
clone_size: once
j_call: TRBJ1-2
cdr3_length: 16
d_call: TRBD1

cdr3_nt: TGTGCCAACCCGGGGAGGGCCTTCTACGAGCAGTACTTC
cdr3_aa: CANPGRAFYEQYF
v_call: TRBV5-6
clone_size: once
j_call: TRBJ2-7
cdr3_length: 13
d_call: TRBD2

cdr3_nt: TGTGCCAGCAGTTACCTACAGGGGGGCGGTGGGGCCAACGTCCTGACTTTC
cdr3_aa: CASSYLQGGGGANVLTF
v_call: TRBV6-7
clone_size: NA
j_call: TRBJ2-6
cdr3_length: 17
d_call: TRBD1